This T cell receptor (beta chain) was sequenced in a study of shared clonotypes between healthy human individuals. The V end was cut by 0 bases, the J end by 0 bases, with 6 bases between. The CDR3 has 14 amino acids. The germline V gene encodes CDR1 MNHEY and CDR2 SVGAGI. Comment on this clone: What it recognizes is unknown.

HIV-negative, healthy adults without recent acute infections or vaccinations were the donors. Each donor was a Caucasian adult residing in Nashville, Tennessee. Findings of the study overall: It was the few donors that limited the genetic and exposure-history diversity represented.

The authors distributed each subset's genomic DNA evenly over several immunoSEQ plates. Clones were sequenced by immunoSEQ multiplex PCR, and TCRdb holds only the in-frame ones, with some missing. The sample includes roughly 450,000 clones, 70% to 80% seen only once; the top ten take over 10%. The chain is built from TRBV6-5 and TRBJ2-7; no clear D gene. This receptor was obtained from a woman in her 40s in good health. Some clones in this sample may be carry-over from other donors' samples. The sample taken for sequencing was PBMCs. The CDR3 sequence: CASSYSWGSYEQYF. The CDR3 nucleotides read TGTGCCAGCAGTTACTCCTGGGGCTCCTACGAGCAGTACTTC.